The next 30 T cell receptor beta chains were all read from a single sample in a study of OX40 agonist ivuxolimab in advanced cancers. The data were produced by immunoSEQ multiplex PCR, yet TCRdb's version contains in-frame clones alone and is incomplete. The sample yields 60,000 or so clones, about nine tenths seen once. Sequences were derived from CD4+ or CD8+ T cells sorted from blood, sampled in a trial of the OX40 agonist ivuxolimab. These receptors all stem from an adult with an advanced solid tumor such as melanoma, head and neck, liver or kidney cancer.

In this sample, this clone turned up a few times. The chain joins TRBV19 to TRBJ1-2; no clear D. From germline, CDR1 is LNHDA and CDR2 SQIVND (reference sequence). This CDR3 has 13 residues. V dropped 3 bases and J dropped 7 bases, with 12 bases sitting between them. The CDR3 DNA reads TGTGCCAGTAGTATGGGAGGTTATACTGGCTACACCTTC. As protein: CASSMGGYTGYTF.

This clone appeared once. The rearrangement joins TRBV19 to TRBJ1-2; 12 nucleotides agree with TRBD1. Germline V lookup: CDR1 LNHDA, CDR2 SQIVND (reference sequence). V trimming: 4 bases; J trimming: 8 bases; junction bases outside the gene matches: 2. This CDR3 is 13 amino acids long. CDR3 nucleotide sequence: TGTGCCAGTAGTACCGGGACAGGGGGCGGCTACACCTTC. Translated: CASSTGTGGGYTF.

J is TRBJ2-1 and V is TRBV4-1; D remains ambiguous. V lost 4 bases to trimming and J lost 3 bases, with 22 bases between them. Per germline, CDR1 MGHRA and CDR2 YSYEKL. The CDR3 has 18 amino acids. CDR3 in DNA: TGCGCCAGCAGCCCCGCCCATCAAGCGCGCTTGTTCTACAATGAGCAGTTCTTC. It encodes CASSPAHQARLFYNEQFF.

The V call is TRBV11-1, the J call TRBJ2-7; no firm D call. Germline loops: CDR1 SGHAT, CDR2 FQDESV (reference sequence). Trimming removed 6 bases from V and 2 bases from J, with 17 bases in between. CDR3 length equals 15 residues. CDR3 loop: CASSQKPDKPYEQYF. In DNA, the CDR3 is TGTGCCAGCAGTCAAAAGCCCGACAAGCCCTACGAGCAGTACTTC.

As DNA, the CDR3 is TGTGCCAGAGGCGGCGGGAGCTCGGAGACCCAGTACTTC. It codes for CARGGGSSETQYF. The chain joins TRBV7-2 to TRBJ2-5, with 7 nucleotides matching TRBD2. The CDR3 extends over 13 amino acids. V lost 9 bases, J lost 5 bases, and 9 bases stayed unmatched. Germline V gene sequence: CDR1 SGHTA, CDR2 FQGNSA.

The chain couples TRBV6-6 to TRBJ1-2; TRBD1 aligns across 9 bases. Germline loops: CDR1 MNHNY, CDR2 SVGAGI (reference sequence). This CDR3 comprises 14 residues. V dropped 2 bases and J dropped 6; count of bases not matched to a gene: 4. The CDR3 DNA sequence: TGTGCCAGCAGTTACCTCGGGACAGGGAATGGCTACACCTTC. This gives the protein CASSYLGTGNGYTF.

The chain couples TRBV5-1 to TRBJ1-1, with D possibly matching TRBD1 (6 bases). The length of the CDR3 is 14 residues. The V end lost 0 bases, the J end lost 5 bases, and 11 bases lay between the germline ends. Germline values: CDR1 SGHRS, CDR2 YFSETQ. Here the CDR3 reads CASSLDRAETEAFF. The CDR3 DNA reads TGCGCCAGCAGCTTGGACAGGGCTGAGACTGAAGCTTTCTTT.

This rearrangement joins TRBV5-4 to TRBJ2-2, with 8 nucleotides matching TRBD1. V lost 4 bases and J lost 0; bases outside the gene matches: 5. The CDR3 covers 16 residues. CDR1 SGHNT and CDR2 YYREEE come from the germline V gene (reference sequence). CDR3 coding DNA: TGTGCCAGCAGCGGAACAGGGGGGACGAACACCGGGGAGCTGTTTTTT. Translated, it gives CASSGTGGTNTGELFF.

The chain combines TRBV6-5 with TRBJ2-3; D gene uncertain. Germline assignment: CDR1 MNHEY and CDR2 SVGAGI. V shed 0 bases and J shed 10 bases, with 14 bases lying between them. This CDR3 spans 14 amino acids. CDR3 bases: TGTGCCAGCAGTTACTCAGATACCTCGAACGCGCAGTATTTT. It codes for CASSYSDTSNAQYF.

J is TRBJ2-3 and V is TRBV5-1; D is unresolved. The CDR3 totals 13 residues. Trimming cost V 2 bases and J 4 bases, with 8 bases left between them. CDR1 and CDR2 from the germline V gene are SGHRS and YFSETQ. This CDR3 is CASSLREADTQYF. The CDR3, as DNA: TGCGCCAGCAGCTTAAGAGAGGCAGATACGCAGTATTTT.

In this sample, this clone turned up a few times. The chain recombines TRBV11-2 with TRBJ1-6; D possibly corresponds to TRBD1 (5 bases). This CDR3 is built from 15 residues. V was cut by 4 bases and J by 10 bases, with 17 bases left in between. From germline, CDR1 is SGHAT and CDR2 FQNNGV. The CDR3 region has the DNA TGTGCCAGCAGCTCCAGACGGGGAGAGGGGTCACCCCTCCACTTT. It yields the protein CASSSRRGEGSPLHF.

The chain employs TRBV7-8 and TRBJ2-1; unclear D gene. V was clipped by 8 bases and J by 0 bases, with 14 bases between them. Germline V gene sequence: CDR1 SGHVS, CDR2 FQNEAQ. The length of the CDR3 is 15 residues. The CDR3 sequence is CASSGRAFSYNEQFF. CDR3 DNA sequence: TGTGCCAGCTCCGGCAGAGCCTTCTCCTACAATGAGCAGTTCTTC.

The chain couples TRBV21-1 to TRBJ2-1. TRBV21-1 has pseudogene status. The CDR3 sequence is 13 residues long. DNA for the CDR3: TGTGCCAGCAGCACCCCAGAGGGACATGAGCAGTTCTTC. Its protein product is CASSTPEGHEQFF.

This chain connects TRBV7-3 to TRBJ2-7; the match to TRBD1 covers 7 bases. Germline lookup yields CDR1 SGHTA and CDR2 FQGTGA. The J segment lost 2 bases and the V segment lost 2 bases, leaving 6 bases of the junction unmatched. This CDR3 has 15 residues. The CDR3 DNA sequence: TGTGCCAGCAGCTTAGGCCCAGGGGGTCCCTACGAGCAGTACTTC. This gives the protein CASSLGPGGPYEQYF.

By share of the sample, this clone is medium-sized (0.01 to 0.1%). The rearrangement joins TRBV19 to TRBJ2-1; D is ambiguous. The V end was cut by 3 bases, the J end by 7 bases, with 10 bases between. The CDR3 loop spans 13 amino acids. Germline V gives CDR1 LNHDA, CDR2 SQIVND (reference sequence). The CDR3 DNA is TGTGCCAGTAGTATGGCAGGAGTGAATGAGCAGTTCTTC. Protein: CASSMAGVNEQFF.

This chain connects TRBV5-4 to TRBJ1-2; 8 nucleotides align to TRBD1. Germline V CDR1 and CDR2: SGHNT, YYREEE (reference sequence). Unmatched junction bases numbered 13, after V lost 4 bases and J lost 5 bases. The CDR3 consists of 16 residues. The CDR3 DNA reads TGTGCCAGCAGCACTCCCCTTCAGGGGGCTTCGTATGGCTACACCTTC. It is translated as CASSTPLQGASYGYTF.

This clone was seen more than once but under ten times. The chain carries TRBV27 and TRBJ2-1; 8 bases are a match to TRBD2. The V gene's germline CDR1 is MNHEY and CDR2 SMNVEV (reference sequence). The J segment lost 7 bases and the V segment lost 3 bases, leaving 17 bases of the junction unmatched. The CDR3 extends over 18 amino acids. Written as DNA, the CDR3 is TGTGCCAGCAGTTTTGCGGGGGGTTTCGGCCCCGGACCAAATGAGCAGTTCTTC. Translated, it gives CASSFAGGFGPGPNEQFF.

This chain links TRBV9 with TRBJ1-6; D unresolved. The germline CDR1 and CDR2 sequences are SGDLS and YYNGEE. This CDR3 comprises 15 residues. V shed 0 bases and J shed 5 bases, with 9 bases lying between them. CDR3 region: CASSVGELNNSPLHF. The CDR3 nucleotides are TGTGCCAGCAGCGTAGGGGAGCTAAATAATTCACCCCTCCACTTT.

This rearrangement joins TRBV27 to TRBJ2-7; 13 bases align to TRBD2. After removal of 5 bases from V and 4 bases from J, the junction contained 8 bases not matched to a gene. Germline assignment: CDR1 MNHEY and CDR2 SMNVEV (reference sequence). This CDR3 has 16 residues. The CDR3, as DNA: TGTGCCAGCAGTCCAGGGACTAGCGGGATTCATTACGAGCAGTACTTC. This gives the protein CASSPGTSGIHYEQYF.

The rearrangement joins TRBV6-4 to TRBJ2-1, with TRBD2 matching over 9 bases. The CDR3 covers 15 residues. Germline V lookup: CDR1 MRHNA, CDR2 SNTAGT. V lost 0 bases to trimming and J lost 6 bases; unmatched junction nucleotides: 3. CDR3 DNA: TGTGCCAGCAGTGACTCCGTAGCGGGAGTCAATGAGCAGTTCTTC. Amino acid sequence: CASSDSVAGVNEQFF.

The gene calls are TRBV6-1 and TRBJ1-3; 8 bases are shared with TRBD1. The CDR3 spans 16 residues. Trimming at V came to 4 bases and at J to 0 bases, leaving 5 bases not matched to a gene. CDR1 MNHNS and CDR2 SASEGT come from the germline V gene. CDR3 loop: CASSGTGTYSGNTIYF. The CDR3 region has the DNA TGTGCCAGCAGTGGGACAGGGACCTACTCTGGAAACACCATATATTTT.

The gene calls are TRBV4-1 and TRBJ2-2; 11 bases line up with TRBD2. The CDR3 totals 17 residues. Germline V gene lookup returns CDR1 MGHRA and CDR2 YSYEKL. V shed 3 bases and J 2 bases; nucleotides not matched to a gene: 5. The CDR3 DNA follows: TGCGCCAGCAGCCACTCGGGACTAGCGGTAAACACCGGGGAGCTGTTTTTT. It translates to CASSHSGLAVNTGELFF.

This rearrangement joins TRBV5-6 to TRBJ1-1, with 7 bases matching TRBD1. The CDR3 consists of 14 residues. V gave up 1 base and J gave up 1 base; unmatched junction bases: 1. Germline V gives CDR1 SGHDT, CDR2 YYEEEE. The CDR3 loop is CASSLTGENTEAFF. DNA for the CDR3: TGTGCCAGCAGCTTGACAGGGGAGAACACTGAAGCTTTCTTT.

The V gene is TRBV18, the J gene TRBJ2-1, with 10 positions matching TRBD2. The CDR3 extends over 16 amino acids. Germline CDR1 and CDR2: KGHSH and LQKENI. The V gene end was trimmed by 3 bases and the J gene end by 4 bases; junction bases not matched to a gene: 6. In nucleotides, the CDR3 is TGTGCCAGCTCACCCGGGACTAGCGTCTATTACAATGAGCAGTTCTTC. Translated: CASSPGTSVYYNEQFF.

The chain is built from TRBV11-3 and TRBJ2-7; D gene ambiguous. Germline loops: CDR1 SGHNT, CDR2 YENEEA. The V end was cut by 0 bases, the J end by 4 bases, with 10 bases between. The CDR3 is made up of 14 amino acids. CDR3 bases: TGTGCCAGCAGCTTAGACTCCGGCAGATACGAGCAGTACTTC. The encoded protein is CASSLDSGRYEQYF.

The chain employs TRBV6-6 and TRBJ2-7; no firm D call. This CDR3 comprises 10 residues. The germline CDR1 and CDR2 sequences are MNHNY and SVGAGI (reference sequence). V lost 5 bases, J lost 4 bases, and 3 bases lay in between. CDR3 bases: TGTGCCAGCAGTGATTACGAGCAGTACTTC. Its translation: CASSDYEQYF.

The chain couples TRBV6-6 to TRBJ1-2; 7 bases are a match to TRBD1. Germline V lookup: CDR1 MNHNY, CDR2 SVGAGI (reference sequence). This CDR3 spans 15 amino acids. The V and J ends lost 2 bases and 1 base, in that order; junction bases with no gene match: 4. The CDR3 DNA follows: TGTGCCAGCAGTTACGGGGCAGGGGGTAACTATGGCTACACCTTC. It translates to CASSYGAGGNYGYTF.

This rearrangement joins TRBV21-1 to TRBJ1-1; the tabulated D call, TRBD1, remains unverified against the DNA. TRBV21-1 is an annotated pseudogene. This CDR3 region has 18 residues. In DNA, the CDR3 is TGTGCCAGCAGCAAAGACCCCCCTTCAGGGGGCGGAATCACTGAAGCTTTCTTT. Encoded protein: CASSKDPPSGGGITEAFF.

This rearrangement joins TRBV6-1 to TRBJ2-1; 16 nucleotides match TRBD2. The junction had 7 bases not matched to a gene; V was cut back by 4 bases and J by 4 bases. The germline CDR1 and CDR2 sequences are MNHNS and SASEGT. The CDR3 totals 18 residues. This CDR3 is CASSAKGLAGGQYNEQFF. The CDR3 DNA sequence: TGTGCCAGCAGTGCCAAGGGACTAGCGGGAGGGCAGTACAATGAGCAGTTCTTC.

This sequence joins TRBV21-1 and TRBJ2-5; the table's D call TRBD1 went unverified against the DNA. TRBV21-1 is reported as a pseudogene. The CDR3 runs 17 residues. CDR3 amino acids: CASSKEVSGPYQETQYF. The DNA for the CDR3 is TGTGCCAGCAGCAAAGAGGTCTCAGGGCCATACCAAGAGACCCAGTACTTC.